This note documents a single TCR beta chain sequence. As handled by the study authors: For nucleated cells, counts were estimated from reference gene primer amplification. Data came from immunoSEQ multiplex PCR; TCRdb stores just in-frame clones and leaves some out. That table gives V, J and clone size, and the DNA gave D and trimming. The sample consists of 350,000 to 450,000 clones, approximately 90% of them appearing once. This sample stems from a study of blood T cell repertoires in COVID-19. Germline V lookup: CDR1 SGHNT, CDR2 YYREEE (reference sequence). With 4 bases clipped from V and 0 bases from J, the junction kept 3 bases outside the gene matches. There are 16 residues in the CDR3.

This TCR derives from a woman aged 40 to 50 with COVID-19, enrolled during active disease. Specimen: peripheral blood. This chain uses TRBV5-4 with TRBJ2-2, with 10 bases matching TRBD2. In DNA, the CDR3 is TGTGCCAGCAGCAAACTAGCGGGATCGAACACCGGGGAGCTGTTTTTT. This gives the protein CASSKLAGSNTGELFF.